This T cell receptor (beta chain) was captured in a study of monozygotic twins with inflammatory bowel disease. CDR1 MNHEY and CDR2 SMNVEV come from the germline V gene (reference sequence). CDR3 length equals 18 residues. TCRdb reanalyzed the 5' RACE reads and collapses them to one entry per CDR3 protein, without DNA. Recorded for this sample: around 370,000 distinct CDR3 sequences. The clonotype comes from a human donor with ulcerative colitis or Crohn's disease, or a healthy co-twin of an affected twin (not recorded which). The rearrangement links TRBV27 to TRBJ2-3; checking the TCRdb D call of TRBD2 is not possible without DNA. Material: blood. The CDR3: CATSSRIQGQPSTDTQYF.